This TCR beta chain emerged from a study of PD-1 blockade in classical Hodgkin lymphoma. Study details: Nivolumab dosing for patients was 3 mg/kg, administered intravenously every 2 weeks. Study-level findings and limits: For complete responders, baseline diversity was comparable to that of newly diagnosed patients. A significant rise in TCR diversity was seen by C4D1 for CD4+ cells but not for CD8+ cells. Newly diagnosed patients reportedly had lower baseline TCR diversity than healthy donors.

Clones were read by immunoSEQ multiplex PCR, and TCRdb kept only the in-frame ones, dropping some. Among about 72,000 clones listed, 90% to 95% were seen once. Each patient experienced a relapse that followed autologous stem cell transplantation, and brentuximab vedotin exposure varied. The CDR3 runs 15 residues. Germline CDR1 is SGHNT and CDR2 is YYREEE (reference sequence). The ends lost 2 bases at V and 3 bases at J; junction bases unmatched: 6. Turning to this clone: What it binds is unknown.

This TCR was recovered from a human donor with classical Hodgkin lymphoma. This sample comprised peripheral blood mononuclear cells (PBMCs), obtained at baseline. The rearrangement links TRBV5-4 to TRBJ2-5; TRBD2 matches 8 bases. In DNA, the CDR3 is TGTGCCAGCAGCTTTGGGGGCGGGGGGAAAGAGACCCAGTACTTC. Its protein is CASSFGGGGKETQYF.